This T cell receptor (beta chain) emerged from a study of neurological immune-mediated disorders. Study-wide points: No CDR3 amino acid sequences recurred among expanded clones across subjects, suggesting private repertoires in all groups.

TCRdb reprocessed the 5' RACE reads via MiXCR and lists one record per CDR3 protein. Of around 25,000 distinct CDR3 sequences in the sample, over 10% were seen once. This clonotype was detected ten times or more. Its antigen is currently unknown. The origin of this receptor is a woman in her thirties or forties with HTLV-1-associated myelopathy (HAM/TSP). Sequencing was performed on PBMCs.

The CDR3 sequence: CASSLRRGTTYGYTF. CDR3 in DNA: TGTGCCAGCAGTCTCCGCAGGGGCACCACCTATGGCTACACCTTC. V and J are TRBV6-5 and TRBJ1-2; D might be TRBD1 (6 bases). This CDR3 has 15 amino acids. Trimming took 5 bases from V and 4 from J, leaving 17 bases between them. The germline V gene has CDR1 MNHEY and CDR2 SVGAGI.